Each of the 7 T cell receptor beta chains below was sequenced from the same sample in a study of blood T cell repertoires in COVID-19. The data were produced by immunoSEQ multiplex PCR, yet TCRdb's version contains in-frame clones alone and is incomplete. The sample contains more than 95,000 clones, about 81% of which appear only once. Sequenced material: peripheral blood. The receptors shown here come from a man aged 30 to 39 with COVID-19, enrolled during active disease.

This clone turned up a few times. V gene TRBV6-5 combines with J gene TRBJ2-7; 9 positions match TRBD1. CDR1 and CDR2 (germline): MNHEY, SVGAGI. This CDR3 has 15 amino acids. The J segment lost 4 bases and the V segment lost 6 bases, leaving 10 bases of the junction unmatched. The chain's CDR3 is CASRFRGQGRYEQYF. CDR3 in DNA: TGTGCCAGCAGGTTCCGAGGACAGGGGCGGTACGAGCAGTACTTC.

This chain joins TRBV7-6 and TRBJ1-1; TRBD1 aligns across 8 bases. CDR3 length: 15 residues. V shed 0 bases, J shed 8 bases, and the junction held 8 bases outside the gene matches. Germline CDR1 and CDR2: SGHVS and FNYEAQ. The CDR3 loop reads CASSLATTGESEAFF. The CDR3, as DNA: TGTGCCAGCAGCTTAGCGACGACAGGGGAATCCGAAGCTTTCTTT. Full variable domain (outside the CDR3, taken from reference TRBV7-6 and TRBJ1-1): GAGVSQSPRYKVTKRGQDVALRCDPISGHVSLYWYRQALGQGPEFLTYFNYEAQQDKSGLPNDRFSAERPEGSISTLTIQRTEQRDSAMYRCASSLATTGESEAFFGQGTRLTVV.

The rearrangement joins TRBV28 to TRBJ2-1; 9 bases map to TRBD2. V gave up 7 bases and J gave up 13 bases; unmatched junction bases: 11. This CDR3 contains 13 residues. Germline loops: CDR1 MDHEN, CDR2 SYDVKM. CDR3 sequence: CASIEGREGLQFF. The CDR3 DNA is TGTGCCAGCATTGAGGGGCGGGAGGGCCTCCAGTTCTTC.

The sample holds a few counts of this clone. The V gene is TRBV29-1, the J gene TRBJ2-7; 7 nucleotides align to TRBD2. The germline gives CDR1 SQVTM, CDR2 ANQGSEA. J gave up 3 bases and V 2 bases, and 7 bases lay outside the gene matches. The CDR3 loop spans 14 amino acids. The CDR3 here is CSVEILAEGYEQYF. CDR3 DNA sequence: TGCAGCGTTGAAATCCTAGCGGAAGGCTACGAGCAGTACTTC.

The chain couples TRBV7-8 to TRBJ2-1, with 9 bases identical to TRBD1. The V segment lost 5 bases and the J segment 7 bases; nucleotides outside the gene matches: 12. Germline-derived CDR1 and CDR2 are SGHVS and FQNEAQ. The CDR3 is 16 amino acids. CDR3 coding DNA: TGTGCCAGCAGCACCTACACAGGGGGCAGGAAGAATGAGCAGTTCTTC. As protein: CASSTYTGGRKNEQFF.

This chain joins TRBV19 and TRBJ1-1, with D unresolved. The germline gives CDR1 LNHDA, CDR2 SQIVND (reference sequence). Between the trimmed V and J ends, which lost 4 bases and 0 bases, there was a span of 12 bases. The CDR3 has 15 amino acids. CDR3 residues: CASSTGLTMNTEAFF. The CDR3 DNA reads as TGTGCCAGTAGTACTGGACTCACCATGAACACTGAAGCTTTCTTT.

The chain combines TRBV27 with TRBJ2-7; 12 nucleotides align to TRBD2. Germline lookup yields CDR1 MNHEY and CDR2 SMNVEV (reference sequence). V lost 5 bases and J lost 0; bases outside the gene matches: 11. CDR3 length equals 18 residues. CDR3 sequence: CASSLLTSGGSSSYEQYF. The CDR3 DNA reads as TGTGCCAGCAGTCTCCTGACTAGCGGGGGCTCCAGCTCCTACGAGCAGTACTTC.